This T cell receptor (beta chain) was sequenced for a study of technical replicates of blood from a few donors. Sequencing used immunoSEQ multiplex PCR; TCRdb keeps in-frame clones, though not all of them. The sample contains just over 80,000 clones, 95% to 97% of which appear only once. The length of the CDR3 is 16 residues. J was trimmed by 0 bases and V by 2 bases; bases with no gene match: 3. In germline, CDR1 is SGHVS, CDR2 FQNEAQ. This clonotype was sampled from a human donor in good health. The sequenced material came from T cells isolated from PBMCs. V usage is TRBV7-8 and J usage is TRBJ2-3; 9 nucleotides match TRBD2. The CDR3 sequence is CASSLLAGTSTDTQYF. The CDR3 DNA reads TGTGCCAGCAGCTTACTAGCGGGGACTAGCACAGATACGCAGTATTTT.